These 18 T cell receptor beta chains share one sample of origin, sequenced in a study of T cell responses to AZD1222 COVID-19 vaccine. TCRdb keeps only in-frame clones here, not all; method: immunoSEQ multiplex PCR. The data contain 150,000 to 200,000 clones, 90% to 95% of them singletons. The specimen was peripheral blood, collected on day 0 of AZD1222 vaccination. These receptors were collected from an adult in good health.

This chain links TRBV27 with TRBJ2-7; D not resolved. With 6 bases removed from V and 0 bases from J, the gap between germline ends came to 12 bases. The CDR3 contains 14 residues. Germline V gene data show CDR1 as MNHEY and CDR2 as SMNVEV (reference sequence). CDR3 sequence reads: CASSPEGPSYEQYF. CDR3 in DNA: TGTGCCAGCAGCCCCGAAGGGCCCTCCTACGAGCAGTACTTC.

The rearrangement joins TRBV6-5 to TRBJ2-2, with TRBD2 matching 7 bases. The CDR3 spans 14 residues. J was trimmed by 0 bases and V by 8 bases; bases with no gene match: 3. Germline V gene data show CDR1 as MNHEY and CDR2 as SVGAGI. CDR3 in DNA: TGTGCCAGCCTACTAGCGCCGAACACCGGGGAGCTGTTTTTT. Residues: CASLLAPNTGELFF.

This chain connects TRBV9 to TRBJ1-3; TRBD1 aligns across 9 bases. Germline-derived CDR1 and CDR2 are SGDLS and YYNGEE. J gave up 4 bases and V 4 bases, and 9 bases lay outside the gene matches. The CDR3 consists of 16 residues. DNA of the CDR3: TGTGCCAGCAGCACTACGGCTGGGACAGGGGGAAACACCATATATTTT. Translated, it gives CASSTTAGTGGNTIYF.

The chain uses TRBV6-5 and TRBJ2-2; 9 bases map to TRBD1. J was trimmed by 7 bases and V by 11 bases; bases with no gene match: 14. The CDR3 spans 15 residues. Germline CDR1 is MNHEY and CDR2 is SVGAGI. The CDR3 loop reads CAAPVDRGTGGELFF. CDR3 in DNA: TGTGCCGCGCCGGTAGACAGGGGGACCGGCGGGGAGCTGTTTTTT.

This chain joins TRBV5-4 and TRBJ1-6; maybe TRBD1 (6 bases). V lost 4 bases, J lost 5 bases, and 13 bases lay in between. The CDR3 loop spans 15 amino acids. The V gene's germline CDR1 is SGHNT and CDR2 YYREEE (reference sequence). CDR3 in amino acids: CASSPGGRNNSPLHF. DNA for the CDR3: TGTGCCAGCAGCCCCGGGGGCAGAAATAATTCACCCCTCCACTTT.

The chain has TRBV6-5 and TRBJ1-2, with D tentatively TRBD1 (5 bases). The CDR3 runs to 13 residues. Trimming shortened V by 6 bases and J by 3 bases, and 11 bases separated the two germline ends. Germline V lookup: CDR1 MNHEY, CDR2 SVGAGI. The CDR3: CASSHGADYGYTF. CDR3 DNA sequence: TGTGCCAGCAGCCACGGGGCAGACTATGGCTACACCTTC.

J is TRBJ1-1 and V is TRBV12-3 or TRBV12-4, with a tentative D call TRBD1 (5 bases). The CDR3 has 13 amino acids. Trimming removed 7 bases at V and 7 bases at J, with 16 bases between. Written as DNA, the CDR3 is TGTGCCAGCATCTGGGGCGGGATTAATGAAGCTTTCTTT. Amino acids: CASIWGGINEAFF.

The chain has TRBV5-6 and TRBJ2-5; 8 bases agree with TRBD1. J gave up 3 bases and V 4 bases, and 5 bases lay outside the gene matches. Germline V CDR1 and CDR2: SGHDT, YYEEEE. The CDR3 is made up of 14 amino acids. Here the CDR3 reads CASSQTGVEETQYF. CDR3 in DNA: TGTGCCAGCAGCCAGACAGGGGTGGAAGAGACCCAGTACTTC.

The chain combines TRBV18 with TRBJ1-1, with D unresolved. The V and J ends lost 3 bases and 3 bases respectively, with 11 bases between them. CDR1 is KGHSH, CDR2 LQKENI, per germline. The CDR3 has 14 residues. CDR3 nucleotides: TGTGCCAGCTCACCTCGGGATCACGACACTGAAGCTTTCTTT. It encodes CASSPRDHDTEAFF.

The chain has TRBV5-4 and TRBJ1-6, with D maybe TRBD1 (6 bases). V shed 4 bases and J shed 4 bases, with 15 bases lying between them. Germline V gene sequence: CDR1 SGHNT, CDR2 YYREEE (reference sequence). This CDR3 is built from 16 residues. The CDR3 DNA reads as TGTGCCAGCAGCCCTGGGGGGGCGGGATATAATTCACCCCTCCACTTT. This sequence encodes CASSPGGAGYNSPLHF.

In DNA form, the CDR3 reads TGTGCCAGCAGCCCGGACAGTAGCAATCAGCCCCAGCATTTT. Translation gives CASSPDSSNQPQHF. The chain uses TRBV7-2 and TRBJ1-5; D is perhaps TRBD1 (6 bases). The V and J ends lost 5 bases and 0 bases respectively, with 8 bases between them. Germline V CDR1 and CDR2: SGHTA, FQGNSA. There are 14 residues in the CDR3.

The chain links TRBV27 to TRBJ1-6; TRBD1 aligns across 7 bases. J gave up 2 bases and V 5 bases, and 9 bases lay outside the gene matches. Germline CDR1 reads MNHEY; CDR2 reads SMNVEV (reference sequence). This CDR3 is built from 17 residues. The chain's CDR3 is CASSLNRGPPYNSPLHF. The DNA for the CDR3 is TGTGCCAGCAGTCTAAACAGGGGTCCACCCTATAATTCACCCCTCCACTTT.

This clone was detected only a few times. The gene calls are TRBV5-4 and TRBJ2-7; 8 bases are a match to TRBD1. Germline CDR1 is SGHNT and CDR2 is YYREEE (reference sequence). This CDR3 has 16 residues. The V segment lost 0 bases and the J segment 0 bases; nucleotides outside the gene matches: 5. Here the CDR3 DNA reads TGTGCCAGCAGCTTGGCTCCCGGGACAGGCTCCTACGAGCAGTACTTC. Translating it yields CASSLAPGTGSYEQYF.

This clone was counted a single time. The chain recombines TRBV4-3 with TRBJ1-6; TRBD1 is a possible D gene (5 bases). The V gene's germline CDR1 is LGHNA and CDR2 YSLEER. This CDR3 comprises 18 residues. Trimming left V 0 bases short and J 3 bases short, with 15 bases between. CDR3 bases: TGCGCCAGCAGCCAAGATCTGGGGCAGATGAACTATAATTCACCCCTCCACTTT. This encodes CASSQDLGQMNYNSPLHF.

The chain employs TRBV28 and TRBJ2-3; unclear D gene. Germline loops: CDR1 MDHEN, CDR2 SYDVKM. This CDR3 is 13 amino acids long. V shed 6 bases and J shed 9 bases, with 16 bases lying between them. CDR3 residues: CASSPPGLGTQYF. For the CDR3, the DNA is TGTGCCAGCAGCCCCCCCGGGCTCGGGACGCAGTATTTT.

The V call is TRBV6-5, the J call TRBJ1-2; no definite D call. The V end was cut by 6 bases, the J end by 4 bases, with 9 bases between. In germline, CDR1 is MNHEY, CDR2 SVGAGI. This CDR3 is 12 amino acids long. For the CDR3, the DNA is TGTGCCAGCAGCCTCGGACCCTATGGCTACACCTTC. The encoded protein is CASSLGPYGYTF.

On this clone itself: The sample carries other DNA sequences with the same CDR3. The chain recombines TRBV18 with TRBJ1-1; 7 bases align to TRBD1. V gave up 4 bases and J gave up 3 bases; unmatched junction bases: 2. This CDR3 is built from 13 residues. Looked up from germline, CDR1 is KGHSH and CDR2 is LQKENI. CDR3 protein: CASSRDRDTEAFF. The CDR3 DNA is TGTGCCAGCTCACGTGACAGGGACACTGAAGCTTTCTTT.

The chain is built from TRBV19 and TRBJ2-6; TRBD2 aligns across 8 bases. From germline, CDR1 is LNHDA and CDR2 SQIVND (reference sequence). The junction had 10 bases not matched to a gene; V was cut back by 3 bases and J by 9 bases. The CDR3 has 16 residues. CDR3 amino acids: CASSIGGEPGINVLTF. CDR3 nucleotide sequence: TGTGCCAGTAGTATCGGGGGGGAGCCGGGGATCAACGTCCTGACTTTC.